The source of this T cell receptor beta chain is a study of blood T cell repertoires in COVID-19. Study-level information: COVID-19 samples, acute and convalescent, were from the United States, Italy and Spain. T cells, B-cell-depleted T cells, or PBMCs provided the cDNA or gDNA that served as material.

The CDR3 extends over 16 amino acids. Germline V gene data show CDR1 as SGHNT and CDR2 as YYREEE (reference sequence). V dropped 4 bases and J dropped 3; count of bases not matched to a gene: 4. Original handling: The assay estimated nucleated cells by amplifying reference gene primers. Libraries were prepared by immunoSEQ multiplex PCR; TCRdb keeps only in-frame clonotypes and omits some of them. V and J calls and clone size follow that table, whereas D and trimming were derived from the DNA. Among some 240,000 clones listed, around 84% were seen once. The TCR sequence derives from a woman aged 40 to 50 who had recovered from COVID-19. The chain has TRBV5-4 and TRBJ2-1; 13 nucleotides match TRBD2. Sequencing used peripheral blood. CDR3 bases: TGTGCCAGCAGCACCGGGACTAGCGGGGACTACAATGAGCAGTTCTTC. This sequence encodes CASSTGTSGDYNEQFF.